Following are 15 T cell receptor beta chains from one sample sequenced in a study of regulatory T cells. Primers: 52 TRBV forward and 13 TRBJ reverse. Method: immunoSEQ multiplex PCR; TCRdb's copy keeps in-frame clones and lacks some. The data show approximately 40,000 clones, with approximately 89% seen just once and 2.4% held by the top ten. Their antigen targets remain unknown. General study findings and limits: In CD3G-deficient patients, conventional CD4+ T cells were enriched for hydrophobic CDR3 residues at positions 6 and 7.

The source material was conventional CD4+ T cells sorted from blood. Receptors originate from a person aged 18 to 35 with CD3G deficiency.

This chain uses TRBV6-1 with TRBJ2-7, with D tentatively TRBD1 or TRBD2 (5 bases each). The CDR3 is made up of 15 amino acids. Germline V gene data show CDR1 as MNHNS and CDR2 as SASEGT. The ends were cut back, 4 bases at V and 2 bases at J, with 15 bases in the middle. CDR3 in amino acids: CASSGGSGIPYEQYF. In DNA, the CDR3 is TGTGCCAGCAGTGGGGGGTCAGGGATTCCCTACGAGCAGTACTTC.

In its sample, this clone was seen once. The rearrangement uses TRBV5-1 and TRBJ2-5; D unresolved. Per the germline V gene, CDR1 is SGHRS and CDR2 is YFSETQ. With 6 bases removed from V and 1 base from J, the gap between germline ends came to 10 bases. The CDR3 loop spans 13 amino acids. CDR3 sequence: CASKDGTQETQYF. The CDR3 bases are TGCGCCAGCAAGGACGGAACCCAAGAGACCCAGTACTTC.

This chain uses TRBV7-9 with TRBJ2-2, with a tentative D call TRBD1 (6 bases). Trimming removed 10 bases at V and 7 bases at J, with 13 bases between. The CDR3 extends over 12 amino acids. CDR1 and CDR2 (germline): SEHNR, FQNEAQ (reference sequence). CDR3 DNA sequence: TGTGCCATTCAGGGGCCCGGCGGGGAGCTGTTTTTT. Protein sequence: CAIQGPGGELFF.

This chain joins TRBV6-1 and TRBJ2-1; D is undetermined. The V gene's germline CDR1 is MNHNS and CDR2 SASEGT. Trimming took off 1 base at V and 7 bases at J, with 11 bases between the two ends. The CDR3 loop spans 14 amino acids. CDR3 sequence reads: CASSEGSSRNEQFF. In nucleotides, the CDR3 is TGTGCCAGCAGTGAAGGATCGTCTCGGAATGAGCAGTTCTTC.

A single count supports this clone. This rearrangement joins TRBV6-6 to TRBJ2-2; 7 bases are a match to TRBD2. Germline V lookup: CDR1 MNHNY, CDR2 SVGAGI (reference sequence). The ends lost 0 bases at V and 6 bases at J; junction bases unmatched: 7. The CDR3 totals 16 residues. CDR3 nucleotides: TGTGCCAGCAGTTACTCTGCGGGAGCGGCGGCCGGGGAGCTGTTTTTT. Translated: CASSYSAGAAAGELFF.

The table lists this clone with a count of one. V and J are TRBV6-6 and TRBJ2-3, with TRBD2 matching over 7 bases. CDR1 and CDR2 (germline): MNHNY, SVGAGI (reference sequence). V lost 6 bases and J lost 1; bases outside the gene matches: 10. The CDR3 has 16 residues. CDR3 in amino acids: CASRPGVLAGTDTQYF. The CDR3 region has the DNA TGTGCCAGCAGGCCGGGTGTTCTAGCGGGCACAGATACGCAGTATTTT.

The V and J genes are TRBV18 and TRBJ2-7; D may match TRBD1 or TRBD2 (6 bases each). This CDR3 is 14 amino acids long. Per germline, CDR1 KGHSH and CDR2 LQKENI. The germline V and J ends were trimmed by 3 bases and 7 bases, with 16 bases remaining between them. In nucleotides, the CDR3 is TGTGCCAGCTCACCCGGGCCGGGGGCGCGTGAGCAGTACTTC. Protein sequence: CASSPGPGAREQYF.

V gene TRBV11-2 combines with J gene TRBJ1-1; 7 bases are shared with TRBD1. CDR1 is SGHAT and CDR2 is FQNNGV in the germline V gene. V gave up 2 bases and J gave up 3 bases; unmatched junction bases: 6. This CDR3 contains 15 residues. CDR3 DNA sequence: TGTGCCAGCAGCTTATTTTCGACAGGGCACACTGAAGCTTTCTTT. This codes for CASSLFSTGHTEAFF.

The chain links TRBV5-1 to TRBJ2-5; TRBD1 or TRBD2 may be the D gene (6 bases each). V shed 0 bases and J shed 3 bases, with 12 bases lying between them. This CDR3 contains 15 residues. Per germline, CDR1 SGHRS and CDR2 YFSETQ. The CDR3 loop reads CASSLGIRGEETQYF. Here the CDR3 DNA reads TGCGCCAGCAGCTTGGGTATAAGGGGGGAAGAGACCCAGTACTTC.

V gene TRBV11-2 combines with J gene TRBJ2-7; 7 bases are a match to TRBD2. Germline CDR1 is SGHAT and CDR2 is FQNNGV. V was clipped by 2 bases and J by 2 bases; unmatched bases: 3. The CDR3 covers 14 residues. The CDR3 nucleotides read TGTGCCAGCAGCTTAATGGGAGGGCCCTACGAGCAGTACTTC. Residues: CASSLMGGPYEQYF.

The V and J genes are TRBV7-2 and TRBJ2-3, with D unclear. Trimming removed 8 bases from V and 1 base from J, with 13 bases in between. The germline gives CDR1 SGHTA, CDR2 FQGNSA. The CDR3 loop spans 14 amino acids. Here the CDR3 reads CASSQFPGTDTQYF. The CDR3 DNA follows: TGTGCCAGCTCGCAGTTTCCAGGCACAGATACGCAGTATTTT.

With respect to this clone: Other DNA sequences in the same sample also yield this CDR3. The rearrangement links TRBV28 to TRBJ1-3, with D hard to call. Germline CDR1 MDHEN, CDR2 SYDVKM. The CDR3 extends over 15 amino acids. Between the trimmed V and J ends, which lost 4 bases and 0 bases, there was a span of 10 bases. CDR3 sequence reads: CASSSPGVSGNTIYF. Written as DNA, the CDR3 is TGTGCCAGCAGTTCTCCCGGGGTCTCTGGAAACACCATATATTTT.

This sequence joins TRBV18 and TRBJ2-7, with 9 bases fitting TRBD2. Unmatched junction bases numbered 16, after V lost 6 bases and J lost 7 bases. Germline CDR1 KGHSH, CDR2 LQKENI. The CDR3 contains 16 residues. In nucleotides, the CDR3 is TGTGCCAGCTCCCTACAGCCGCGCGGGAGGGCCGTAGAGCAGTACTTC. Translation gives CASSLQPRGRAVEQYF.

The J gene is TRBJ2-1, the V gene TRBV5-1, with TRBD2 matching over 12 bases. Germline V gene data show CDR1 as SGHRS and CDR2 as YFSETQ. This CDR3 has 16 amino acids. Trimming took 0 bases from V and 6 from J; bases not matched to a gene: 4. The CDR3 loop reads CASSLAWTSGANEQFF. In DNA form, the CDR3 reads TGCGCCAGCAGCTTGGCTTGGACTAGCGGGGCCAATGAGCAGTTCTTC.

The chain joins TRBV6-1 to TRBJ1-1; D gene ambiguous. Germline lookup yields CDR1 MNHNS and CDR2 SASEGT. Trimming cost V 2 bases and J 2 bases, with 18 bases left between them. The CDR3 runs to 17 residues. The DNA for the CDR3 is TGTGCCAGCAGTGAAAGCCCTACTCGGGTTTCAAACACTGAAGCTTTCTTT. Translated, it gives CASSESPTRVSNTEAFF.